The 18 T cell receptor beta chains given below trace back to one sample, sequenced in a study of spatial heterogeneity in lung cancer (dated by TCRdb to the late 2010s). The library was produced with 5' RACE. For sequencing, a NextSeq 500 was employed. TCRdb handled the public reads itself, with Q25 trimming in fastp and clone calling in MiXCR, and kept productive beta chains. When rows share a CDR3 protein, they turn into one entry using the most common DNA and genes. This sample comprises around 23,000 distinct CDR3 sequences, over 3% of them detected only once. Under 30% of the sample lies in the top ten. What this sample's time point label stands for: sample taken at primary tumor resection. The material sequenced was PBMCs, taken at surgery. The receptors here all came from a female donor with early-stage non-small cell lung cancer.

This clonotype was detected ten times or more. The chain combines TRBV5-1 with TRBJ2-1, with 12 bases lining up with TRBD2. There are 15 residues in the CDR3. Losses at the gene ends were 4 bases for V and 8 bases for J; bases not matched to a gene: 7. Per germline, CDR1 SGHRS and CDR2 YFSETQ. CDR3 coding DNA: TGCGCCAGCAGCATCCGGACTAGCGGGATTGATGAGCAGTTCTTC. This sequence encodes CASSIRTSGIDEQFF.

This clonotype showed up many times. This chain connects TRBV4-1 to TRBJ1-6, with 7 bases identical to TRBD1. Germline CDR1 is MGHRA and CDR2 is YSYEKL. The CDR3 extends over 17 amino acids. Germline trimming cut 2 bases from V and 9 bases from J; bases unmatched to any gene: 13. The chain's CDR3 is CASSQLKPRQGFSPLHF. CDR3 sequence (DNA): TGCGCCAGCAGCCAACTAAAACCGAGACAGGGCTTTTCACCCCTCCACTTT.

The sample holds many counts of this clonotype. The chain joins TRBV27 to TRBJ1-4; no clear D. The CDR3 contains 14 residues. Trimming pared 5 bases from V and 8 bases from J, leaving 15 bases between. Per the germline V gene, CDR1 is MNHEY and CDR2 is SMNVEV (reference sequence). CDR3 DNA sequence: TGTGCCAGCAGTCCGAAGTACCCGGGAGAAAAACTGTTTTTT. Its translation: CASSPKYPGEKLFF.

This clonotype was observed at least ten times. The chain has TRBV11-2 and TRBJ2-3; D possibly corresponds to TRBD2 (8 bases). The germline V and J ends were trimmed by 0 bases and 5 bases, with 36 bases remaining between them. The CDR3 loop spans 23 amino acids. Germline CDR1 is SGHAT and CDR2 is FQNNGV. Written as DNA, the CDR3 is TGTGCCAGCAGCTTAGATCGGGGCTGGCCAGGGGGACTAGACCCCAGGCTTGAAGATACGCAGTATTTT. The encoded protein is CASSLDRGWPGGLDPRLEDTQYF.

This clonotype has a count of ten or more. V gene TRBV19 combines with J gene TRBJ1-2, with a possible D match to TRBD1 (5 bases). The CDR3 totals 14 residues. Germline V CDR1 and CDR2: LNHDA, SQIVND (reference sequence). V was shortened by 8 bases and J by 2 bases, with 15 bases between the two germline ends. The CDR3 spells CASSLRRDNYGYTF. CDR3 nucleotides: TGTGCCAGTTCCCTCAGGCGGGACAACTATGGCTACACCTTC.

In its sample, this clonotype was seen many times. V is TRBV4-1 and J is TRBJ2-1, with TRBD2 matching over 13 bases. The CDR3 has 20 residues. CDR1 and CDR2 (germline): MGHRA, YSYEKL. V shed 4 bases and J 1 base; nucleotides not matched to a gene: 13. The CDR3 coding sequence is TGCGCCAGCAGCCCCGCTGACAGCAGACTAGCGGGAGGTTCCTACAATGAGCAGTTCTTC. It translates to CASSPADSRLAGGSYNEQFF.

V and J are TRBV7-9 and TRBJ2-7; 12 bases fit TRBD1. Germline loops: CDR1 SEHNR, CDR2 FQNEAQ (reference sequence). CDR3 size: 16 residues. The junction had 6 bases not matched to a gene; V was cut back by 4 bases and J by 2 bases. CDR3 nucleotide sequence: TGTGCCAGCAGCTACGGGACAGGGGGCTTTCCCTACGAGCAGTACTTC. Encoded protein: CASSYGTGGFPYEQYF.

This clonotype was detected only a few times. The rearrangement links TRBV28 to TRBJ1-5; D might be TRBD1 (5 bases). This CDR3 region has 19 residues. The V gene lost 2 bases and the J gene lost 4 bases, with 24 bases spanning the gap. Germline CDR1 and CDR2: MDHEN and SYDVKM. CDR3 region: CASSLRIPGTQDANQPQHF. In DNA, the CDR3 is TGTGCCAGCAGTTTAAGAATCCCCGGGACCCAAGACGCGAATCAGCCCCAGCATTTT.

This clonotype ranks as medium-sized (0.01 to 0.1%). The genes are TRBV29-1 and TRBJ2-2; TRBD2 aligns across 7 bases. The CDR3 has 16 residues. Germline V lookup: CDR1 SQVTM, CDR2 ANQGSEA. V lost 3 bases, J lost 5 bases, and 12 bases stayed unmatched. The CDR3 loop is CSVEGLADGKTGELFF. In nucleotides, the CDR3 is TGCAGCGTTGAGGGTCTAGCGGATGGGAAGACCGGGGAGCTGTTTTTT.

At least ten counts were recorded for this clonotype. Here the CDR3 DNA reads TGTGCCAGCAGCTTAGTGCCGGGGGTTGGGCAGCCCCAGCATTTT. Encoded protein: CASSLVPGVGQPQHF. This chain joins TRBV7-8 and TRBJ1-5; possibly TRBD1 for D (5 bases). This CDR3 has 15 residues. The V end was cut by 1 base, the J end by 7 bases, with 14 bases between. Germline lookup yields CDR1 SGHVS and CDR2 FQNEAQ.

This clonotype was found many times. The chain recombines TRBV5-1 with TRBJ2-5; tentatively, D is TRBD1 or TRBD2 (5 bases each). Germline V CDR1 and CDR2: SGHRS, YFSETQ. V was clipped by 3 bases and J by 4 bases, with 13 bases between them. The CDR3 is 14 residues long. CDR3 DNA: TGCGCCAGCAGCTACGCCCGGGGCGGAGAGACCCAGTACTTC. It encodes CASSYARGGETQYF.

As to this clonotype: A much larger clone differs from this one at a single base, so this may be a read error. This chain connects TRBV7-6 to TRBJ1-2; tentatively, D is TRBD1 (6 bases). The CDR3 extends over 13 amino acids. Per germline, CDR1 SGHVS and CDR2 FNYEAQ. This CDR3 reads CAGRPDQGSGYTF. The DNA of the CDR3 is TGTGCCGGCAGACCTGACCAGGGGTCCGGCTACACCTTC.

This clonotype showed up many times. The V call is TRBV29-1, the J call TRBJ2-3, with D unresolved. The CDR3 sequence is 12 residues long. The germline gives CDR1 SQVTM, CDR2 ANQGSEA. V was cut by 0 bases and J by 6 bases, with 7 bases left in between. The CDR3 bases are TGCAGCGTTGAAGACTTAGGCGATACGCAGTATTTT. Its translation is CSVEDLGDTQYF.

This clonotype was recorded only once. V gene TRBV7-8 combines with J gene TRBJ1-5; TRBD1 matches 9 bases. The germline V gene has CDR1 SGHVS and CDR2 FQNEAQ. V shed 5 bases, J shed 6 bases, and the junction held 5 bases outside the gene matches. The CDR3 extends over 14 amino acids. The CDR3 here is CASSQDRGPQPQHF. The CDR3 region has the DNA TGTGCCAGCAGCCAGGACAGGGGTCCTCAGCCCCAGCATTTT.

This clonotype was recorded many times. The gene calls are TRBV20-1 and TRBJ2-3; D is possibly TRBD2 (6 bases). Germline values: CDR1 DFQATT, CDR2 SNEGSKA (reference sequence). This CDR3 is built from 13 residues. Trimming removed 3 bases at V and 1 base at J, with 8 bases between. CDR3 protein: CSASGRGTDTQYF. Here the CDR3 DNA reads TGCAGTGCTAGCGGGAGAGGCACAGATACGCAGTATTTT.

This clonotype was seen ten or more times. V is TRBV19 and J is TRBJ1-2; D is undetermined. The V gene lost 9 bases and the J gene lost 4 bases, with 15 bases spanning the gap. Germline V CDR1 and CDR2: LNHDA, SQIVND (reference sequence). This CDR3 has 13 residues. The CDR3 loop reads CASHGISIYGYTF. The CDR3, as DNA: TGTGCCAGCCACGGGATCTCGATCTATGGCTACACCTTC.

This clonotype was counted a few times. This chain joins TRBV6-5 and TRBJ2-1; 12 bases line up with TRBD1. Per germline, CDR1 MNHEY and CDR2 SVGAGI. CDR3 length equals 14 residues. The V and J ends lost 2 bases and 8 bases, in that order; junction bases with no gene match: 1. The CDR3 is CASSYGTGGYEQFF. Here the CDR3 DNA reads TGTGCCAGCAGTTACGGGACAGGGGGCTATGAGCAGTTCTTC.

This clonotype was recorded at least ten times. The chain has TRBV20-1 and TRBJ1-1; D ambiguous. The CDR3 is 13 residues long. Deletions cut 5 bases from V and 3 bases from J, with 13 bases between. Germline-derived CDR1 and CDR2 are DFQATT and SNEGSKA (reference sequence). The CDR3 reads CSAYTRRDTEAFF. CDR3 in DNA: TGCAGTGCTTATACCAGGAGAGACACTGAAGCTTTCTTT.